Shown below are 27 T cell receptor beta chains from a single sample sequenced in a study of T cells expressing NK-cell markers. TCRdb reprocessed the 5' RACE reads and keeps a single row for each CDR3 protein, giving no DNA. Recorded for this sample: hundreds of thousands of distinct CDR3 sequences. Material: blood T cells: a sorted CD56 or NKG2C T cell subset, CD4+ or CD8+ T cells, or bulk PBMC T cells (not recorded which). The receptors come from a man aged 18 to 29 in good health.

The rearrangement joins TRBV20-1 to TRBJ2-3; the D gene TCRdb calls, TRBD1, cannot be checked with no DNA. The CDR3 runs to 13 residues. CDR1 is DFQATT, CDR2 SNEGSKA, per germline (reference sequence). The CDR3 sequence: CSATPGGSDTQYF.

The genes are TRBV9 and TRBJ2-5. There are 14 residues in the CDR3. CDR1 is SGDLS and CDR2 is YYNGEE in the germline V gene. Here the CDR3 reads CASSVAGLQETQYF.

J is TRBJ1-5 and V is TRBV5-1. Germline V gene sequence: CDR1 SGHRS, CDR2 YFSETQ. CDR3 length equals 15 residues. The CDR3: CASSLGPEGNQPQHF.

The rearrangement links TRBV9 to TRBJ2-3; TCRdb's D call, TRBD1, is unchecked because there is no DNA. Germline V gives CDR1 SGDLS, CDR2 YYNGEE. This CDR3 comprises 15 residues. The CDR3 reads CASTRGDRGRDTQYF.

V and J are TRBV15 and TRBJ1-2. CDR3 length equals 14 residues. Per the germline V gene, CDR1 is LNHNV and CDR2 is YYDKDF (reference sequence). CDR3 in amino acids: CATSRDLIAWGYTF.

The chain combines TRBV30 with TRBJ1-1; TCRdb selects TRBD1, and the lack of DNA leaves this call unchecked. Germline-derived CDR1 and CDR2 are GTSNPN and SVGIG (reference sequence). The length of the CDR3 is 14 residues. The CDR3 loop reads CAWSFGQMNTEAFF.

V is TRBV5-1 and J is TRBJ2-1; TCRdb names TRBD2, which stays unverified in the absence of DNA. Germline CDR1 is SGHRS and CDR2 is YFSETQ. The CDR3 length is 16 residues. The CDR3 sequence: CASRRPGLVNYNEQFF.

The CDR3 sequence: CAISERTGTYEQYF. The genes are TRBV10-3 and TRBJ2-7; TCRdb outputs TRBD1, but without DNA this stays unchecked. The V gene's germline CDR1 is ENHRY and CDR2 SYGVKD. The CDR3 contains 14 residues.

This chain connects TRBV5-6 to TRBJ2-3; TCRdb's D gene call, TRBD1, goes unchecked for lack of DNA. Germline V gene data show CDR1 as SGHDT and CDR2 as YYEEEE. This CDR3 region has 15 residues. Here the CDR3 reads CASSVDRGWGDTQYF.

The J gene is TRBJ2-4, the V gene TRBV5-1; no DNA is available, so the TRBD2 call from TCRdb remains unchecked. Germline assignment: CDR1 SGHRS and CDR2 YFSETQ. The CDR3 is made up of 20 amino acids. The CDR3 reads CASSLATGSMREVGKNIQYF.

This chain joins TRBV11-3 and TRBJ2-1; the TCRdb call, TRBD2, lacks DNA for checking. The CDR3 has 16 amino acids. Germline assignment: CDR1 SGHNT and CDR2 YENEEA. CDR3 sequence: CASSLGSGNPGNEQFF.

The CDR3: CASSLGDRAQETQYF. This chain connects TRBV7-9 to TRBJ2-5; the TCRdb D gene call, TRBD1, has no DNA to confirm it. Germline V lookup: CDR1 SEHNR, CDR2 FQNEAQ (reference sequence). The CDR3 extends over 15 amino acids.

The chain couples TRBV19 to TRBJ2-1; with no DNA, the TCRdb D assignment of TRBD1 cannot be verified. The germline gives CDR1 LNHDA, CDR2 SQIVND (reference sequence). The CDR3 loop spans 16 amino acids. The CDR3 here is CASSIGGLRGYNEQFF.

This chain links TRBV6-2 or TRBV6-3 with TRBJ2-1; with no DNA, the TCRdb D assignment of TRBD2 cannot be verified. The CDR3 contains 15 residues. Germline values: CDR1 MNHEY, CDR2 SVGEGT. The CDR3 loop reads CASSRGTSGNYEQFF.

V is TRBV29-1 and J is TRBJ1-3; TCRdb's D call of TRBD1 is untestable without DNA. The CDR3 covers 13 residues. The germline V gene encodes CDR1 SQVTM and CDR2 ANQGSEA. CDR3 sequence reads: CSVQTGAGNTIYF.

This rearrangement joins TRBV4-2 to TRBJ2-7; TCRdb's D call, TRBD2, is unchecked because there is no DNA. Germline CDR1 reads LGHNA; CDR2 reads YNFKEQ. The CDR3 runs to 14 residues. CDR3 amino acids: CASSQGVASGEQYF.

The rearrangement links TRBV12-3 or TRBV12-4 to TRBJ1-1. The CDR3 runs to 12 residues. The CDR3 is CASRAAEGEAFF.

The chain couples TRBV10-1 to TRBJ2-4; the D call from TCRdb, TRBD2, cannot be confirmed without DNA. The length of the CDR3 is 16 residues. Looked up from germline, CDR1 is WNHNN and CDR2 is SYGVQD (reference sequence). The CDR3 loop is CASSESTGRPKNIQYF.

The chain has TRBV6-6 and TRBJ1-1; TCRdb's D call of TRBD1 is untestable without DNA. CDR1 and CDR2 from the germline V gene are MNHNY and SVGAGI (reference sequence). CDR3 length: 13 residues. This chain's CDR3 is CATHRGVNTEAFF.

The chain has TRBV20-1 and TRBJ2-7; as DNA is missing, the TRBD2 call by TCRdb cannot be tested. Looked up from germline, CDR1 is DFQATT and CDR2 is SNEGSKA (reference sequence). This CDR3 is built from 17 residues. The CDR3 protein is CSATGTSGRGPIDEQYF.

The chain combines TRBV20-1 with TRBJ2-1; TCRdb's D call, TRBD1, is unchecked because there is no DNA. The CDR3 spans 14 residues. Per the germline V gene, CDR1 is DFQATT and CDR2 is SNEGSKA (reference sequence). The CDR3 loop reads CTPSNGQGGNEQFF.

CDR3 loop: CASSLARGGFSSYNEQFF. The chain combines TRBV5-1 with TRBJ2-1; with no DNA, the TCRdb D assignment of TRBD1 cannot be verified. CDR1 is SGHRS, CDR2 YFSETQ, per germline. This CDR3 has 18 amino acids.

The rearrangement joins TRBV27 to TRBJ2-5. Germline assignment: CDR1 MNHEY and CDR2 SMNVEV (reference sequence). This CDR3 region has 13 residues. This CDR3 is CASSLTYQETQYF.

This chain connects TRBV28 to TRBJ2-1; with no DNA, the TCRdb D assignment of TRBD1 cannot be verified. Germline CDR1 is MDHEN and CDR2 is SYDVKM. The CDR3 is 14 residues long. This chain's CDR3 is CASNWGSVINEQFF. Using reference TRBV28 and TRBJ2-1 for the parts outside the CDR3, the full variable domain is DVKVTQSSRYLVKRTGEKVFLECVQDMDHENMFWYRQDPGLGLRLIYFSYDVKMKEKGDIPEGYSVSREKKERFSLILESASTNQTSMYLCASNWGSVINEQFFGPGTRLTVL.

This CDR3 is CSATDRTVNTDTQYF. V and J are TRBV20-1 and TRBJ2-3. The CDR3 has 15 amino acids. Per germline, CDR1 DFQATT and CDR2 SNEGSKA (reference sequence).

The chain recombines TRBV20-1 with TRBJ2-3; the D call of TRBD2 rests on TCRdb alone, since no DNA is present to check it. CDR1 and CDR2 from the germline V gene are DFQATT and SNEGSKA (reference sequence). The CDR3 contains 16 residues. CDR3 amino acids: CSAPIRAGLVPDTQYF.

This chain joins TRBV20-1 and TRBJ1-1; no DNA is available, so the TRBD1 call from TCRdb remains unchecked. The CDR3 is 11 residues long. CDR1 DFQATT and CDR2 SNEGSKA come from the germline V gene (reference sequence). The CDR3 region is CSAAGRIEAFF.